A single sample gave rise to the 21 T cell receptor beta chains below, sequenced in a study of early T cells in non-severe SARS-CoV-2 infection. Using its own MiXCR run on the 5' RACE reads, TCRdb lists one record per CDR3 protein. The sample includes tens of thousands of distinct CDR3 sequences, about 5% of them seen just once. The material sequenced was whole blood. The source is an adult who was a healthcare worker with PCR-confirmed SARS-CoV-2 infection or an uninfected control (not recorded which).

This clonotype was recorded many times. This rearrangement joins TRBV5-4 to TRBJ2-2; D uncertain. The CDR3 contains 14 residues. V gave up 4 bases and J gave up 4 bases, with 11 bases separating them. Per germline, CDR1 SGHNT and CDR2 YYREEE (reference sequence). The CDR3 DNA follows: TGTGCCAGCAGCCCGGCAGCCACCACCGGGGAGCTGTTTTTT. Encoded protein: CASSPAATTGELFF.

This clonotype was counted many times. The V and J genes are TRBV7-6 and TRBJ1-1; 9 bases fit TRBD1. CDR3 length equals 14 residues. The germline CDR1 and CDR2 sequences are SGHVS and FNYEAQ. Unmatched junction bases numbered 11, after V lost 5 bases and J lost 10 bases. This chain's CDR3 is CASSPLGQGSGAFF. The CDR3 DNA sequence: TGTGCCAGCAGCCCCTTGGGACAGGGAAGTGGAGCTTTCTTT.

This clonotype was observed at least ten times. The chain joins TRBV29-1 to TRBJ2-5, with TRBD1 matching over 9 bases. CDR1 SQVTM and CDR2 ANQGSEA come from the germline V gene. The V gene end was trimmed by 6 bases and the J gene end by 5 bases; junction bases not matched to a gene: 7. This CDR3 comprises 13 residues. CDR3 nucleotide sequence: TGCAGCGTGGAAAACAGGGGGCGTGAGACCCAGTACTTC. Translation: CSVENRGRETQYF.

The CDR3 loop reads CASSGRDGANYGYTF. The CDR3 DNA sequence: TGCGCCAGCAGCGGAAGGGACGGTGCTAACTATGGCTACACCTTC. The J gene is TRBJ1-2, the V gene TRBV5-1, with D possibly TRBD1 on 5 matching bases. CDR1 SGHRS and CDR2 YFSETQ come from the germline V gene. The CDR3 runs to 15 residues. V was cut by 4 bases and J by 0 bases, with 13 bases left in between. The variable domain in full, completed from reference TRBV5-1 and TRBJ1-2, reads KAGVTQTPRYLIKTRGQQVTLSCSPISGHRSVSWYQQTPGQGLQFLFEYFSETQRNKGNFPGRFSGRQFSNSRSEMNVSTLELGDSALYLCASSGRDGANYGYTFGSGTRLTVV.

Only a few counts were recorded for this clonotype. This rearrangement joins TRBV12-3 or TRBV12-4 to TRBJ2-3; D remains ambiguous. The CDR3 is 14 residues long. Trimming stripped 5 bases from V and 2 bases from J, with 11 bases between. CDR3 DNA: TGTGCCAGCAGTCACGACAATCCCACAGATACGCAGTATTTT. Translating it yields CASSHDNPTDTQYF.

This clonotype was found many times. This chain joins TRBV29-1 and TRBJ1-3; the D gene is possibly TRBD1 (6 bases). Between the trimmed V and J ends, which lost 4 bases and 3 bases, there was a span of 7 bases. The CDR3 extends over 12 amino acids. The germline V gene encodes CDR1 SQVTM and CDR2 ANQGSEA. CDR3 nucleotide sequence: TGCAGCGTTGGAGGGGGTGGAAACACCATATATTTT. Translated, it gives CSVGGGGNTIYF.

This clonotype came up many times. The rearrangement joins TRBV9 to TRBJ1-1; TRBD1 aligns across 8 bases. The trim removed 2 bases at V and 6 bases at J, leaving 9 bases unmatched. CDR3 length: 15 amino acids. The germline gives CDR1 SGDLS, CDR2 YYNGEE. The CDR3 loop is CASSVRTGMGSEAFF. The CDR3 DNA reads TGTGCCAGCAGCGTGAGGACAGGGATGGGTTCTGAAGCTTTCTTT.

This clonotype was recorded many times. The rearrangement joins TRBV29-1 to TRBJ1-1; 8 bases are shared with TRBD1. V lost 6 bases to trimming and J lost 5 bases; unmatched junction nucleotides: 17. Germline CDR1 and CDR2: SQVTM and ANQGSEA. This CDR3 has 16 residues. The DNA of the CDR3 is TGCAGCGTACCTGACAGGGGTGAGGTCGGAGGTACTGAAGCTTTCTTT. It specifies CSVPDRGEVGGTEAFF.

This clonotype was counted at least ten times. V usage is TRBV10-3 and J usage is TRBJ2-7; D gene unclear. The CDR3 extends over 13 amino acids. Per germline, CDR1 ENHRY and CDR2 SYGVKD. V was trimmed by 2 bases and J by 3 bases, leaving 8 bases between them. The CDR3 DNA is TGTGCCATCAGTGAGAGGCAGGACTACGAGCAGTACTTC. Its translation is CAISERQDYEQYF.

This clonotype was counted ten times or more. The DNA for the CDR3 is TGCAGTGCGGCCGGGACAGGGCTCTTTGGGGCCAACGTCCTGACTTTC. Translating it yields CSAAGTGLFGANVLTF. The gene calls are TRBV20-1 and TRBJ2-6, with 9 bases that match TRBD1. The junction had 9 bases not matched to a gene; V was cut back by 6 bases and J by 3 bases. The CDR3 consists of 16 residues. Germline-derived CDR1 and CDR2 are DFQATT and SNEGSKA (reference sequence).

This clonotype was seen many times. The rearrangement links TRBV18 to TRBJ1-4, with D possibly matching TRBD1 (5 bases). CDR1 and CDR2 from the germline V gene are KGHSH and LQKENI. The CDR3 covers 13 residues. V was shortened by 2 bases and J by 17 bases, with 18 bases between the two germline ends. For the CDR3, the DNA is TGTGCCAGCTCACCAATAACCGGGACTAAGGCTTTTTTT. It is translated as CASSPITGTKAFF.

Many counts were recorded for this clonotype. The chain uses TRBV24-1 and TRBJ2-3; D is unresolved. V shed 5 bases and J shed 2 bases, with 7 bases lying between them. This CDR3 spans 13 amino acids. Germline-derived CDR1 and CDR2 are KGHDR and SFDVKD. CDR3 amino acids: CATSVENTDTQYF. In DNA form, the CDR3 reads TGTGCCACCAGTGTCGAGAACACAGATACGCAGTATTTT.

This clonotype was found a few times. This rearrangement joins TRBV7-6 to TRBJ2-5; D is possibly TRBD2 (5 bases). Looked up from germline, CDR1 is SGHVS and CDR2 is FNYEAQ. V lost 4 bases and J lost 5, with 14 bases in between. The CDR3 has 14 amino acids. The CDR3 DNA follows: TGTGCCAGCAGCTCCCCGAGCCGAGGGGAGACCCAGTACTTC. Amino acids: CASSSPSRGETQYF.

This clonotype was recorded many times. The genes are TRBV7-2 and TRBJ2-2; possibly TRBD2 for D (6 bases). Germline V lookup: CDR1 SGHTA, CDR2 FQGNSA. V lost 3 bases, J lost 3 bases, and 14 bases lay in between. The CDR3 covers 16 residues. DNA for the CDR3: TGTGCCAGCAGCTTCCTGGCCCCGGGGGACACCGGGGAGCTGTTTTTT. As protein: CASSFLAPGDTGELFF.

Ten or more counts support this clonotype. The rearrangement uses TRBV7-9 and TRBJ1-6; D possibly corresponds to TRBD1 (5 bases). The CDR3 runs 15 residues. Germline V lookup: CDR1 SEHNR, CDR2 FQNEAQ (reference sequence). V lost 0 bases and J lost 7, with 10 bases in between. The CDR3 loop reads CASSLAGAANSPLHF. Here the CDR3 DNA reads TGTGCCAGCAGCTTAGCCGGGGCAGCGAATTCACCCCTCCACTTT.

This clonotype came up many times. The rearrangement links TRBV10-3 to TRBJ1-2; D gene unclear. Germline V lookup: CDR1 ENHRY, CDR2 SYGVKD. The CDR3 length is 11 residues. The V end was cut by 3 bases, the J end by 6 bases, with 5 bases between. Written as DNA, the CDR3 is TGTGCCATCAGTGAACTTAATGGCTACACCTTC. Amino acid sequence: CAISELNGYTF.

This clonotype was observed many times. The chain has TRBV30 and TRBJ1-6, with TRBD1 as a possible D gene (5 bases). The length of the CDR3 is 16 residues. Germline-derived CDR1 and CDR2 are GTSNPN and SVGIG (reference sequence). The V gene lost 0 bases and the J gene lost 7 bases, with 16 bases spanning the gap. CDR3 in DNA: TGTGCCTGGAGTGTATCTACCGGGACCGGGAATTCACCCCTCCACTTT. This sequence encodes CAWSVSTGTGNSPLHF. The whole variable domain, filled in from reference TRBV30 and TRBJ1-6, reads SQTIHQWPATLVQPVGSPLSLECTVEGTSNPNLYWYRQAAGRGLQLLFYSVGIGQISSEVPQNLSASRPQDRQFILSSKKLLLSDSGFYLCAWSVSTGTGNSPLHFGNGTRLTVT.

This clonotype was seen repeatedly, ten times or more. V usage is TRBV2 and J usage is TRBJ2-7, with D maybe TRBD1 (5 bases). V was trimmed by 7 bases and J by 4 bases, leaving 14 bases between them. Germline CDR1 reads SNHLY; CDR2 reads FYNNEI. This CDR3 comprises 13 residues. The chain's CDR3 is CASTAGARYEQYF. The CDR3 DNA reads TGTGCCAGCACAGCTGGGGCGCGGTACGAGCAGTACTTC.

This clonotype was recorded many times. The chain employs TRBV6-2 or TRBV6-3 and TRBJ2-5; 12 bases map to TRBD2. Looked up from germline, CDR1 is MNHEY and CDR2 is SVGEGT. J lost 3 bases, V lost 4 bases, and 9 bases had no gene match. The CDR3 runs to 17 residues. CDR3 sequence (DNA): TGTGCCAGCAGTTGGCCTAGCGGGAGGGCCTTAAAAGAGACCCAGTACTTC. It translates to CASSWPSGRALKETQYF.

This chain uses TRBV20-1 with TRBJ2-1; D is perhaps TRBD1 (5 bases). Germline V CDR1 and CDR2: DFQATT, SNEGSKA (reference sequence). V lost 6 bases and J lost 12, with 15 bases in between. The CDR3 is made up of 11 amino acids. CDR3 nucleotide sequence: TGCAGTGCCCGCCGACAGACTGGGCAGTTCTTC. Translated, it gives CSARRQTGQFF.

This clonotype has ten or more counts. The CDR3 sequence: CSARDQSSGSYNEQFF. CDR3 coding DNA: TGCAGTGCTAGAGATCAATCTAGCGGGAGCTACAATGAGCAGTTCTTC. The chain is built from TRBV20-1 and TRBJ2-1, with 10 bases lining up with TRBD2. Germline V gene data show CDR1 as DFQATT and CDR2 as SNEGSKA (reference sequence). This CDR3 comprises 16 residues. The J segment lost 3 bases and the V segment lost 0 bases, leaving 5 bases of the junction unmatched.